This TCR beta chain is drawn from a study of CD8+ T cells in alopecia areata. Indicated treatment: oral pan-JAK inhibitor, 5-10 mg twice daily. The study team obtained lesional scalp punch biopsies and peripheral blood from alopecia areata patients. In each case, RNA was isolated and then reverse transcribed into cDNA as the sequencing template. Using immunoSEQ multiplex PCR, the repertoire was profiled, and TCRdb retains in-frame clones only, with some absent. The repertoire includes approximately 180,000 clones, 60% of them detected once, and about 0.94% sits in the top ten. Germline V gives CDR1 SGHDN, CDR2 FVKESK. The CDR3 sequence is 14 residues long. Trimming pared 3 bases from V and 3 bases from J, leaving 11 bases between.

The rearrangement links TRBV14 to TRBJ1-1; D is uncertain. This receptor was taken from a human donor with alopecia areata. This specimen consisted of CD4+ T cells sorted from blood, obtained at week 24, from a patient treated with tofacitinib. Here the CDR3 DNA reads TGTGCCAGCAGCCATAATAGAGGGTACACTGAAGCTTTCTTT. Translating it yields CASSHNRGYTEAFF.